This entry lists 22 T cell receptor beta chains sequenced from one sample in a study of spatial heterogeneity in lung cancer (dated by TCRdb to between 2018 and 2021). Reading the label with the study, this specimen's time point is: blood at routine non-recurrence follow-up after resection. TCR sequencing used whole RNA extracted from tumor and nontumor lung tissue, or from cryopreserved PBMC samples, without cell sorting. Library preparation employed 5' RACE. The data were produced on a NextSeq 500. Using fastp at Q25 and MiXCR, TCRdb reprocessed the public reads and kept productive beta chains. Every distinct CDR3 protein forms one entry, paired with its most common genes and DNA. The sample contains more than 95,000 distinct CDR3 sequences, approximately 12% of them found a single time. The top ten clones comprise 15% to 20% of the sample. The material was PBMCs, obtained at follow-up. The receptor set was obtained from a male donor with early-stage non-small cell lung cancer.

This clonotype was counted at least ten times. The gene calls are TRBV7-6 and TRBJ2-7; D not resolved. V was shortened by 1 base and J by 5 bases, with 3 bases between the two germline ends. The CDR3 is 11 residues long. The germline V gene encodes CDR1 SGHVS and CDR2 FNYEAQ. This CDR3 reads CASSLGDEQYF. The CDR3 coding sequence is TGTGCCAGCAGCTTAGGAGACGAGCAGTACTTC.

V is TRBV5-1 and J is TRBJ1-2, with 9 positions matching TRBD1. Trimming cost V 4 bases and J 5 bases; bases outside gene matches: 6. CDR1 SGHRS and CDR2 YFSETQ come from the germline V gene. The CDR3 covers 14 residues. Here the CDR3 reads CASSLGTGLYGYTF. Written as DNA, the CDR3 is TGCGCCAGCAGCCTGGGGACAGGGCTGTATGGCTACACCTTC. The whole variable domain, remainder taken from reference TRBV5-1 and TRBJ1-2, is KAGVTQTPRYLIKTRGQQVTLSCSPISGHRSVSWYQQTPGQGLQFLFEYFSETQRNKGNFPGRFSGRQFSNSRSEMNVSTLELGDSALYLCASSLGTGLYGYTFGSGTRLTVV.

This chain connects TRBV6-2 or TRBV6-3 to TRBJ2-7; D may match TRBD1 or TRBD2 (6 bases each). Per germline, CDR1 MNHEY and CDR2 SVGEGT. This CDR3 has 14 amino acids. With 0 bases removed from V and 2 bases from J, the gap between germline ends came to 8 bases. The CDR3 DNA is TGTGCCAGCAGTTACTCGAGGGGGGCCTACGAGCAGTACTTC. The encoded protein is CASSYSRGAYEQYF.

This clonotype occurred a few times. The genes are TRBV12-3 or TRBV12-4 and TRBJ1-1; D may be TRBD1 (6 bases). CDR3 length: 13 residues. Trimming removed 3 bases from V and 7 bases from J, with 12 bases in between. Here the CDR3 reads CASSFPGGGEAFF. In nucleotides, the CDR3 is TGTGCCAGCAGTTTCCCCGGAGGGGGTGAAGCTTTCTTT.

This clonotype was observed a few times. V is TRBV4-1 and J is TRBJ1-5, with unresolved D. This CDR3 region has 15 residues. Trimming shortened V by 0 bases and J by 4 bases, and 10 bases separated the two germline ends. CDR1 and CDR2 (germline): MGHRA, YSYEKL. In DNA, the CDR3 is TGCGCCAGCAGCCAAGACGCTCCCCCGAATCAGCCCCAGCATTTT. This translates into CASSQDAPPNQPQHF.

This clonotype has a count of ten or more. This chain uses TRBV4-1 with TRBJ1-2; D is undetermined. Germline values: CDR1 MGHRA, CDR2 YSYEKL. The CDR3 is 14 amino acids. V gave up 6 bases and J gave up 2 bases, with 13 bases separating them. The CDR3, as DNA: TGCGCCAGCAGTCGGACGGGTCCCAACTATGGCTACACCTTC. Its translation is CASSRTGPNYGYTF.

A word on this clonotype: This may be a read error, as it is one base from a much larger clone. This rearrangement joins TRBV6-5 to TRBJ2-1; 9 nucleotides agree with TRBD2. V shed 6 bases, J shed 4 bases, and the junction held 7 bases outside the gene matches. The CDR3 totals 15 residues. Germline V gene data show CDR1 as MNHEY and CDR2 as SVGAGI. The DNA for the CDR3 is TGTGCCAGCAGGTCCGGGACTAGCTGGTACAATGAGCAGTTCTTC. This encodes CASRSGTSWYNEQFF.

The sample holds many counts of this clonotype. This chain joins TRBV2 and TRBJ1-2; TRBD1 matches at 7 bases. The CDR3 consists of 13 residues. V lost 5 bases, J lost 2 bases, and 2 bases stayed unmatched. In germline, CDR1 is SNHLY, CDR2 FYNNEI. The DNA for the CDR3 is TGTGCCAGCAGTCCGGACAGGAACTATGGCTACACCTTC. It codes for CASSPDRNYGYTF. Using reference TRBV2 and TRBJ1-2 for the parts outside the CDR3, the full variable domain is EPEVTQTPSHQVTQMGQEVILRCVPISNHLYFYWYRQILGQKVEFLVSFYNNEISEKSEIFDDQFSVERPDGSNFTLKIRSTKLEDSAMYFCASSPDRNYGYTFGSGTRLTVV.

CDR3 in DNA: TGTGCCAGCAGTTCAGGAGATGGTGAAGCTTTCTTT. It yields the protein CASSSGDGEAFF. The V gene is TRBV28, the J gene TRBJ1-1; D is unresolved. Trimming cost V 4 bases and J 7 bases, with 10 bases left between them. Germline loops: CDR1 MDHEN, CDR2 SYDVKM. This CDR3 comprises 12 residues.

This chain joins TRBV12-3 or TRBV12-4 and TRBJ2-1; D gene ambiguous. Between the trimmed V and J ends, which lost 10 bases and 2 bases, there was a span of 12 bases. The CDR3 runs 13 residues. The CDR3 reads CAIQASAYNEQFF. In nucleotides, the CDR3 is TGTGCCATCCAGGCTTCAGCCTACAATGAGCAGTTCTTC.

The chain uses TRBV28 and TRBJ2-2; 7 nucleotides match TRBD1. The germline V gene has CDR1 MDHEN and CDR2 SYDVKM. The CDR3 sequence is 15 residues long. The J segment lost 1 base and the V segment lost 7 bases, leaving 6 bases of the junction unmatched. The CDR3 loop reads CASTPRGLNTGELFF. The DNA of the CDR3 is TGTGCCAGCACTCCAAGGGGGCTGAACACCGGGGAGCTGTTTTTT.

This clonotype has just a few counts. The chain carries TRBV20-1 and TRBJ2-7, with D hard to call. V dropped 6 bases and J dropped 0 bases, with 12 bases sitting between them. The CDR3 contains 13 residues. Germline-derived CDR1 and CDR2 are DFQATT and SNEGSKA (reference sequence). For the CDR3, the DNA is TGCAGTGCAAGATTAAAGAGCTCCTACGAGCAGTACTTC. This codes for CSARLKSSYEQYF.

This clonotype was counted many times. The chain is built from TRBV21-1 and TRBJ1-3; no check of the table's D call, TRBD1, against the DNA was made. TRBV21-1 is recorded as a pseudogene. The CDR3 contains 18 residues. For the CDR3, the DNA is TGTGCCGGCAAGGGGTTCCTCTGTCAAGAGGGTAACGGAAACACCATATATTTT. Translated, it gives CAGKGFLCQEGNGNTIYF.

A few counts support this clonotype. The V and J genes are TRBV20-1 and TRBJ1-5; D remains ambiguous. The V gene lost 8 bases and the J gene lost 5 bases, with 16 bases spanning the gap. CDR1 and CDR2 from the germline V gene are DFQATT and SNEGSKA (reference sequence). The CDR3 consists of 13 residues. CDR3: CSSQLGRDQPQHF. The CDR3 DNA is TGCAGTTCCCAATTAGGCCGGGATCAGCCCCAGCATTTT.

This CDR3 reads CASSLVAFKDTQYF. The CDR3 DNA is TGTGCCAGCAGCTTAGTGGCTTTTAAAGATACGCAGTATTTT. The V gene is TRBV7-2, the J gene TRBJ2-3; D not resolved. The CDR3 is made up of 14 amino acids. CDR1 is SGHTA, CDR2 FQGNSA, per germline. V lost 1 base and J lost 5, with 10 bases in between.

This clonotype appeared a few times. This chain connects TRBV10-2 to TRBJ2-3, with D possibly TRBD2 on 6 matching bases. The CDR3 consists of 14 residues. Deletions cut 7 bases from V and 1 base from J, with 12 bases between. Germline V gene lookup returns CDR1 WSHSY and CDR2 SAAADI. The CDR3 bases are TGCGCCAGCATTCCCGGGGGTGGCACAGATACGCAGTATTTT. It yields the protein CASIPGGGTDTQYF.

This chain links TRBV10-3 with TRBJ1-2; no clear D. Germline values: CDR1 ENHRY, CDR2 SYGVKD. The CDR3 sequence is 11 residues long. Trimming removed 3 bases at V and 7 bases at J, with 6 bases between. The CDR3 DNA sequence: TGTGCCATCAGTGATTTAGTTGGCTACACCTTC. It encodes CAISDLVGYTF.

This clonotype was recorded many times. V and J are TRBV29-1 and TRBJ1-1; D ambiguous. This CDR3 contains 12 residues. Germline CDR1 reads SQVTM; CDR2 reads ANQGSEA. The V end lost 2 bases, the J end lost 2 bases, and 6 bases lay between the germline ends. The CDR3 here is CSVETFNTEAFF. CDR3 nucleotides: TGCAGCGTTGAAACATTTAACACTGAAGCTTTCTTT.

This clonotype was seen at least ten times. V is TRBV29-1 and J is TRBJ1-1; D call uncertain. This CDR3 is 13 amino acids long. The ends were cut back, 7 bases at V and 0 bases at J, with 12 bases in the middle. In germline, CDR1 is SQVTM, CDR2 ANQGSEA. CDR3 region: CSARLQMNTEAFF. The CDR3 DNA reads as TGCAGCGCCCGATTACAGATGAACACTGAAGCTTTCTTT.

The chain couples TRBV4-1 to TRBJ2-1; 9 bases align to TRBD1. CDR1 MGHRA and CDR2 YSYEKL come from the germline V gene. With 3 bases clipped from V and 7 bases from J, the junction kept 4 bases outside the gene matches. The CDR3 is 14 residues long. CDR3 coding DNA: TGCGCCAGCAGCCACGCCGGGACAGGGAATGAGCAGTTCTTC. Amino acids: CASSHAGTGNEQFF.

The chain couples TRBV3-1 to TRBJ1-3; no firm D call. This CDR3 comprises 13 residues. The V end was cut by 4 bases, the J end by 4 bases, with 8 bases between. The germline CDR1 and CDR2 sequences are LGHDT and YNNKEL (reference sequence). CDR3 nucleotides: TGTGCCAGCAGCCCCCGCCCCGGAAACACCATATATTTT. This translates into CASSPRPGNTIYF.

This clonotype was observed at least ten times. The V call is TRBV20-1, the J call TRBJ2-1; D remains unclear. CDR1 and CDR2 from the germline V gene are DFQATT and SNEGSKA (reference sequence). The CDR3 is 12 residues long. The V end lost 3 bases, the J end lost 7 bases, and 10 bases lay between the germline ends. CDR3 protein: CSASRGVNEQFF. CDR3 DNA sequence: TGCAGTGCTAGTCGCGGAGTTAATGAGCAGTTCTTC.